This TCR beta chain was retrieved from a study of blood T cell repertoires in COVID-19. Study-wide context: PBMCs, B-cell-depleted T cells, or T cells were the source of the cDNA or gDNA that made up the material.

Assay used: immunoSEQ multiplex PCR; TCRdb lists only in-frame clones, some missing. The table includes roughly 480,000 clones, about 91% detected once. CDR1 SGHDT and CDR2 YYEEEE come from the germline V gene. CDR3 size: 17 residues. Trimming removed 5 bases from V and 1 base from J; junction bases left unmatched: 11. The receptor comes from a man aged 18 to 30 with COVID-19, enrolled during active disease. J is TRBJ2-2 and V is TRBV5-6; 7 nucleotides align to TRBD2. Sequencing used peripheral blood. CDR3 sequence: CASRIYGRGLNTGELFF. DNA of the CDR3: TGTGCCAGCAGGATATATGGGCGGGGGTTGAACACCGGGGAGCTGTTTTTT.